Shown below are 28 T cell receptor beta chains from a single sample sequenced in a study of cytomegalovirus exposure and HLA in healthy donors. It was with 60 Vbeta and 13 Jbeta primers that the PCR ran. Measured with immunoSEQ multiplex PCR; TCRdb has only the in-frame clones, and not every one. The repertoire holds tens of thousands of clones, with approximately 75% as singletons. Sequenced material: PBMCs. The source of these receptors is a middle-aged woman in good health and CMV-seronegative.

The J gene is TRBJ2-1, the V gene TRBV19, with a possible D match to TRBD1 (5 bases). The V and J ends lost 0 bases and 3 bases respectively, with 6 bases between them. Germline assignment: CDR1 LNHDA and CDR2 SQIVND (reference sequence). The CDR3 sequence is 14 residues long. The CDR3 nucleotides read TGTGCCAGTAGTATAGACAGGGTCTACAATGAGCAGTTCTTC. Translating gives CASSIDRVYNEQFF.

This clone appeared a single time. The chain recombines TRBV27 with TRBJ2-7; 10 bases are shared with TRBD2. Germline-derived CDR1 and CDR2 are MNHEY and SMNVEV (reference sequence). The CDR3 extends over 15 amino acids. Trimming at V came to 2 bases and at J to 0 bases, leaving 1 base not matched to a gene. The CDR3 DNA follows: TGTGCCAGCAGTTTAAGGACTAGCGGCTCCTACGAGCAGTACTTC. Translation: CASSLRTSGSYEQYF.

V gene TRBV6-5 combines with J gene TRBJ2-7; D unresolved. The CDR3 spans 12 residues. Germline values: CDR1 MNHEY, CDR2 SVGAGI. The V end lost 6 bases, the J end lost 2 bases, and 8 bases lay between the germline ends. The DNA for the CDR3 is TGTGCCAGCAGCTCTGGGCCCTACGAGCAGTACTTC. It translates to CASSSGPYEQYF.

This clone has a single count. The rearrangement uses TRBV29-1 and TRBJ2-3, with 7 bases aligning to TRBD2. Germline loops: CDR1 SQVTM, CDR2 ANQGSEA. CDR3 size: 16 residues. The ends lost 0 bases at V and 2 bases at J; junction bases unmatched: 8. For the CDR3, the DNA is TGCAGCGTTGAAGAAGGGAGGGTGACCTTCACAGATACGCAGTATTTT. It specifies CSVEEGRVTFTDTQYF.

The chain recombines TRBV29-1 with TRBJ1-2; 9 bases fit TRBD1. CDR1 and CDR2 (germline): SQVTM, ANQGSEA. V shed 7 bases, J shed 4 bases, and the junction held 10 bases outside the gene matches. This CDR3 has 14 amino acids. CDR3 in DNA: TGCAGCGCCGATCCCACAGGGGGCATCTATGGCTACACCTTC. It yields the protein CSADPTGGIYGYTF.

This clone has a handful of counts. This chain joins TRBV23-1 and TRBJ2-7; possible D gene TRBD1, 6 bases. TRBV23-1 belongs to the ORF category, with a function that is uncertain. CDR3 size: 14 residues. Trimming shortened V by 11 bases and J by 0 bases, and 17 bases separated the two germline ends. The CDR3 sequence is CAGETGPSSYEQYF. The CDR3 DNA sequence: TGCGCCGGTGAAACAGGGCCCAGCTCCTACGAGCAGTACTTC.

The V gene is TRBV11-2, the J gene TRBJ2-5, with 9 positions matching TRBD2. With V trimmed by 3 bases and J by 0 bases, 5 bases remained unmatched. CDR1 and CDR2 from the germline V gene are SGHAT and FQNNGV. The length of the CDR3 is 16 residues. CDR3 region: CASSFGGRADQETQYF. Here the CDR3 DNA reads TGTGCCAGCAGCTTTGGCGGGAGGGCTGACCAAGAGACCCAGTACTTC.

Here the CDR3 reads CASSSTGGDGYTF. The CDR3, as DNA: TGTGCCAGCAGCTCGACAGGGGGAGATGGCTACACCTTC. J is TRBJ1-2 and V is TRBV5-5; 9 bases fit TRBD1. This CDR3 is built from 13 residues. The V gene end was trimmed by 3 bases and the J gene end by 6 bases; junction bases not matched to a gene: 3. Per the germline V gene, CDR1 is SGHKS and CDR2 is YYEKEE (reference sequence).

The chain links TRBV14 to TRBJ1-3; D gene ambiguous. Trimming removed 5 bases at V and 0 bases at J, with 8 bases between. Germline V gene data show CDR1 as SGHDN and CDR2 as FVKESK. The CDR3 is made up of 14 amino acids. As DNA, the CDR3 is TGTGCCAGCAGCGAAGCGGGCTCTGGAAACACCATATATTTT. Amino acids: CASSEAGSGNTIYF.

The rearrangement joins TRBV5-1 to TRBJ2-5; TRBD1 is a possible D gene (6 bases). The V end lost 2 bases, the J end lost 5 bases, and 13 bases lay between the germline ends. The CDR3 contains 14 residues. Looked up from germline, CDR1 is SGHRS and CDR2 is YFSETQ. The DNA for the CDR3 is TGCGCCAGCAGCTTTTCATCAGGGGACGAGACCCAGTACTTC. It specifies CASSFSSGDETQYF.

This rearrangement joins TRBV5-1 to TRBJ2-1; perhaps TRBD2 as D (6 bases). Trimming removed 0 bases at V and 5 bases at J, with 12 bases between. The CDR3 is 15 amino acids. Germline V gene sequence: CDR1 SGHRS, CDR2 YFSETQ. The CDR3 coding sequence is TGCGCCAGCAGCTTGGAGGAGGGACGCAACAATGAGCAGTTCTTC. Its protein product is CASSLEEGRNNEQFF. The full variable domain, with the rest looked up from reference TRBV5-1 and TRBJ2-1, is KAGVTQTPRYLIKTRGQQVTLSCSPISGHRSVSWYQQTPGQGLQFLFEYFSETQRNKGNFPGRFSGRQFSNSRSEMNVSTLELGDSALYLCASSLEEGRNNEQFFGPGTRLTVL.

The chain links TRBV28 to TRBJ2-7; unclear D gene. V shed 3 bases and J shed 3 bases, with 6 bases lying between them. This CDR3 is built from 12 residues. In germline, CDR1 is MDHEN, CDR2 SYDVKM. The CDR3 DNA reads TGTGCCAGCAGTTTCCTACGCTACGAGCAGTACTTC. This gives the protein CASSFLRYEQYF.

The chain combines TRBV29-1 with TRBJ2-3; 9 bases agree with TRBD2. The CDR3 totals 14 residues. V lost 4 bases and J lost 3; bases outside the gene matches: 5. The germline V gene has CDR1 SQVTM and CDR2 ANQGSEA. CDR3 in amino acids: CSVGVAGGTDTQYF. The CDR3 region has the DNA TGCAGCGTTGGGGTGGCGGGGGGGACAGATACGCAGTATTTT.

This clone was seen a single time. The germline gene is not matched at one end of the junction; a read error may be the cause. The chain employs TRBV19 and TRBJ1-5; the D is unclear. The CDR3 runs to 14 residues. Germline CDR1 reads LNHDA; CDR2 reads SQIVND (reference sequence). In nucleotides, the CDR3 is TGTGCCAGTAGTTTAGAGGCACATTTACAGCCCCAGCATTTT. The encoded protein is CASSLEAHLQPQHF.

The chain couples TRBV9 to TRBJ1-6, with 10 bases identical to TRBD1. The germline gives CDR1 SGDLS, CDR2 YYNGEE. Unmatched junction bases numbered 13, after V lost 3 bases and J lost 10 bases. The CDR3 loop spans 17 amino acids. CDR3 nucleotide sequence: TGTGCCAGCAGCGACCGTCCCGGGACAGGGGCGGGCTCACCCCTCCACTTT. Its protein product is CASSDRPGTGAGSPLHF.

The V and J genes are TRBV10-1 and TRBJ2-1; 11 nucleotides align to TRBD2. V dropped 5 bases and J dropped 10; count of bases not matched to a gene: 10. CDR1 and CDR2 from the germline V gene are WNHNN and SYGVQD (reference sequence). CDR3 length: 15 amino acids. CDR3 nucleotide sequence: TGCGCCAGCAGTCCAAAACTAGCGGGAGTTGAGGAGCAGTTCTTC. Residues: CASSPKLAGVEEQFF.

The DNA for the CDR3 is TGTGCCAATATTAGCCGGGACAACTCCTACGAGCAGTACTTC. It encodes CANISRDNSYEQYF. The rearrangement links TRBV6-1 to TRBJ2-7, with D possibly being TRBD1 (6 bases). V lost 10 bases to trimming and J lost 0 bases, with 16 bases between them. The CDR3 is made up of 14 amino acids. CDR1 and CDR2 (germline): MNHNS, SASEGT.

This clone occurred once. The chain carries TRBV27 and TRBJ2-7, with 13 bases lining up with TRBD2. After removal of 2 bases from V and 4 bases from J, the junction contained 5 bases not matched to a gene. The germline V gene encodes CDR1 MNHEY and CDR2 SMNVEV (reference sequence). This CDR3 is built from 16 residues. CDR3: CASSLLTTSGRYEQYF. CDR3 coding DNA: TGTGCCAGCAGTTTACTGACGACTAGCGGGAGGTACGAGCAGTACTTC.

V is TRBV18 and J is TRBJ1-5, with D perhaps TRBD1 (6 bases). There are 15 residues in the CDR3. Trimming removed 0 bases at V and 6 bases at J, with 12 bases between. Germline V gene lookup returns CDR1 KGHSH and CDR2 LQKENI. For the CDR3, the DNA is TGTGCCAGCTCACCACCGATGGGGGCTGGTCAGCCCCAGCATTTT. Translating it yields CASSPPMGAGQPQHF.

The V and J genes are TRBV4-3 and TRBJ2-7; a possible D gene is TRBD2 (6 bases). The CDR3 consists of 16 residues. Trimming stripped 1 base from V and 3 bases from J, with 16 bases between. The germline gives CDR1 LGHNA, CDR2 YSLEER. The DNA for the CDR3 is TGCGCCAGCAGCCAAGCGGTCGGCGGGAAAATCTACGAGCAGTACTTC. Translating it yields CASSQAVGGKIYEQYF.

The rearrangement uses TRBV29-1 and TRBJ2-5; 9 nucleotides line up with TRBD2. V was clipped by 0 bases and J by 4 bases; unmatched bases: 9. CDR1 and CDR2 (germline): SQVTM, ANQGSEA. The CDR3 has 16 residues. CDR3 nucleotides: TGCAGCGTTGAAGATAGGATGGAACTAGCGGGAGAGACCCAGTACTTC. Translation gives CSVEDRMELAGETQYF.

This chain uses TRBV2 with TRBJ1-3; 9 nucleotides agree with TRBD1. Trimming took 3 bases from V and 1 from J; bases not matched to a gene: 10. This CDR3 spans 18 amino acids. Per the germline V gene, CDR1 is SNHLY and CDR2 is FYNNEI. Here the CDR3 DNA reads TGTGCCAGCAGTGAGTGGGACAGGGAAACTTGGTCTGGAAACACCATATATTTT. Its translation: CASSEWDRETWSGNTIYF.

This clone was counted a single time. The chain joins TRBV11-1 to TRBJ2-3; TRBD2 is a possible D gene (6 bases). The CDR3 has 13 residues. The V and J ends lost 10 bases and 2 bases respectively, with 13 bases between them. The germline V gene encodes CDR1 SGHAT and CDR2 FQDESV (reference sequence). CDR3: CATQAGYTDTQYF. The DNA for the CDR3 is TGTGCCACTCAGGCGGGATACACAGATACGCAGTATTTT. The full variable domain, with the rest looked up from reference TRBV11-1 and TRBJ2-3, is EAEVAQSPRYKITEKSQAVAFWCDPISGHATLYWYRQILGQGPELLVQFQDESVVDDSQLPKDRFSAERLKGVDSTLKIQPAELGDSAMYLCATQAGYTDTQYFGPGTRLTVL.

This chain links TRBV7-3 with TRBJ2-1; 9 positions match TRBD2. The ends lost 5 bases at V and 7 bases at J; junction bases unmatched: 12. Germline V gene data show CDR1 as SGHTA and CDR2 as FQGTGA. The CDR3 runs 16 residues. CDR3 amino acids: CASSPPSATSGNEQFF. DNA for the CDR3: TGTGCCAGCAGCCCCCCTAGCGCGACTAGCGGAAATGAGCAGTTCTTC.

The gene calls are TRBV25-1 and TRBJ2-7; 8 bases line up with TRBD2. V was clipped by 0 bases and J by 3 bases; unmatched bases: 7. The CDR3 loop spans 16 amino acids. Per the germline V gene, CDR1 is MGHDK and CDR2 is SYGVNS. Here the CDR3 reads CASSEYSGGPRYEQYF. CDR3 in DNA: TGTGCCAGCAGTGAATACTCGGGGGGGCCTCGCTACGAGCAGTACTTC.

CDR3 coding DNA: TGTGCCAGCAGCTTAGGTACCCCGGGATCCGGCCTGGGTGAGCAGTTCTTC. Encoded protein: CASSLGTPGSGLGEQFF. The chain carries TRBV5-5 and TRBJ2-1, with D possibly matching TRBD2 (5 bases). Germline assignment: CDR1 SGHKS and CDR2 YYEKEE (reference sequence). The CDR3 extends over 17 amino acids. V lost 2 bases, J lost 9 bases, and 24 bases lay in between. Complete variable domain (other parts from reference TRBV5-5 and TRBJ2-1): DAGVTQSPTHLIKTRGQQVTLRCSPISGHKSVSWYQQVLGQGPQFIFQYYEKEERGRGNFPDRFSARQFPNYSSELNVNALLLGDSALYLCASSLGTPGSGLGEQFFGPGTRLTVL.

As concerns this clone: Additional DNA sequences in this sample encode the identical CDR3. The CDR3 reads CASSPGTGAGEQYF. CDR3 DNA: TGCGCCAGCAGCCCTGGGACAGGGGCGGGGGAGCAGTACTTC. The chain carries TRBV5-1 and TRBJ2-7; TRBD1 agrees at 10 bases. The V gene end was trimmed by 4 bases and the J gene end by 7 bases; junction bases not matched to a gene: 8. Germline assignment: CDR1 SGHRS and CDR2 YFSETQ. CDR3 length equals 14 residues.

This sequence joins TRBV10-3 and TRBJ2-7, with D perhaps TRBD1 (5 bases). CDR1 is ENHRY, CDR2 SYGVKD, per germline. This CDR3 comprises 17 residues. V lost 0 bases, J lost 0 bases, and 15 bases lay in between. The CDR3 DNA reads TGTGCCATCAGTGAGTCTTTACAGGCTCGGTCCTCCTACGAGCAGTACTTC. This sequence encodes CAISESLQARSSYEQYF.